This T cell receptor (beta chain) was captured in a study of T-cell memory formation after mild COVID-19. Study-wide results and caveats: Some SARS-CoV-2-responding clones were already detected in memory before infection. While clones contracting from day 15 to 85 were balanced between CD4 and CD8, later expanders leaned CD4+.

TCR alpha and TCR beta cDNA libraries with sample barcodes and UMIs came from 5'RACE using constant-segment primers. TCRdb reprocessed the 5' RACE reads with MiXCR, giving one entry per CDR3 protein. This sample yields approximately 260,000 distinct CDR3 sequences, of which about 15% are seen a single time; approximately 3.5% belongs to the top ten. CDR1 is SGHTA and CDR2 is FQGNSA in the germline V gene. This CDR3 contains 13 residues. A note on this clonotype: Its antigen is unknown. A junction end diverges from the germline sequence, so it may reflect a read error.

Sequencing used PBMCs or a T cell subset sorted from them (not recorded which). This receptor was taken from a man aged 18 to 30 who had mild COVID-19 (a few samples of this study predate the infection). Cell type and time point are not known. The chain employs TRBV7-2 and TRBJ1-2; 9 bases line up with TRBD1. CDR3 protein: CASSLAPGQGPSF. In DNA, the CDR3 is TGTGCCAGCAGCCTAGCTCCGGGACAGGGTCCCTCCTTC.